This is a list of T cell receptor beta chains from one sample in a study of cytotoxic CD8 clonotypes in ibrutinib-treated CLL. TCRdb's table, derived via immunoSEQ multiplex PCR, lists solely in-frame clones and lacks some. The sample yields approximately 50,000 clones, roughly 70% seen once. This sample comprised PBMCs, obtained after 12 months of ibrutinib treatment. These receptors all come from a human donor with chronic lymphocytic leukemia. CDR3s include the opening cysteine and the closing phenylalanine or tryptophan. Fields, in order: clone size, D gene, V gene, J gene, CDR3 DNA, CDR3 protein. A D gene is named only where the DNA matches it firmly. Where a row states a size, it is once, few, many or the class of an expanded clone; other rows omit it.

clone size: -; D gene: -; V gene: TRBV6-5; J gene: TRBJ2-1; CDR3 DNA: TGTGCCAGCAGTTACCTCGGTGAGCAGTTCTTC; CDR3 protein: CASSYLGEQFF
clone size: -; D gene: -; V gene: TRBV6-6; J gene: TRBJ2-7; CDR3 DNA: TGTGCCAGCAGGAGGGACTTCAGCTCCTACGAGCAGTACTTC; CDR3 protein: CASRRDFSSYEQYF
clone size: -; D gene: TRBD1; V gene: TRBV10-1; J gene: TRBJ2-7; CDR3 DNA: TGCGCCAGCAGCCCAGGCAGGGGGATCTACGAGCAGTACTTC; CDR3 protein: CASSPGRGIYEQYF
clone size: -; D gene: -; V gene: TRBV30; J gene: TRBJ2-1; CDR3 DNA: TGTGCCTGGAGCGGAGACTTTCAGTCAAACAATGAGCAGTTCTTC; CDR3 protein: CAWSGDFQSNNEQFF
clone size: -; D gene: TRBD2; V gene: TRBV5-4; J gene: TRBJ2-2; CDR3 DNA: TGTGCCAGCACACCGGGACTAGCGGGATCCACCGGGGAGCTGTTTTTT; CDR3 protein: CASTPGLAGSTGELFF
clone size: few; D gene: -; V gene: TRBV20-1; J gene: TRBJ2-2; CDR3 DNA: TGCAGTGCACGCAGTTCGGAGGAGCTGTTTTTT; CDR3 protein: CSARSSEELFF
clone size: -; D gene: TRBD1; V gene: TRBV7-8; J gene: TRBJ2-7; CDR3 DNA: TGTGCCAGCAGCTTAGTGGACAGGGCCTACGAGCAGTACTTC; CDR3 protein: CASSLVDRAYEQYF
clone size: few; D gene: -; V gene: TRBV27; J gene: TRBJ1-3; CDR3 DNA: TGTGCCAGCAGTTTATCGCAGGGCGGAAACACCATATATTTT; CDR3 protein: CASSLSQGGNTIYF
clone size: -; D gene: -; V gene: TRBV7-2; J gene: TRBJ1-6; CDR3 DNA: TGTGCCAGCAGCTTAGAAGGGGCAGTAGGATCACCCCTCCACTTT; CDR3 protein: CASSLEGAVGSPLHF
clone size: -; D gene: TRBD1; V gene: TRBV2; J gene: TRBJ2-7; CDR3 DNA: TGTGCCAGCAGCGCACAGGGGGGATATGGGTACGAGCAGTACTTC; CDR3 protein: CASSAQGGYGYEQYF
clone size: -; D gene: TRBD2; V gene: TRBV27; J gene: TRBJ2-7; CDR3 DNA: TGTGCCAGCAGTCCCGGGACTAATATATGCGAGCAGTACTTC; CDR3 protein: CASSPGTNICEQYF
clone size: few; D gene: -; V gene: TRBV7-9; J gene: TRBJ1-5; CDR3 DNA: TGTGCCAGCAGCCGCGGGGTTCAGCCCCAGCATTTT; CDR3 protein: CASSRGVQPQHF
clone size: -; D gene: -; V gene: TRBV11-2; J gene: TRBJ1-1; CDR3 DNA: TGTGCCAGCAGCTTAGGTTGGGGCACGAACACTGAAGCTTTCTTT; CDR3 protein: CASSLGWGTNTEAFF
clone size: -; D gene: TRBD2; V gene: TRBV27; J gene: TRBJ2-3; CDR3 DNA: TGTGCCAGCAGGGGACTAGCGGGAGCGTCGACAGATACGCAGTATTTT; CDR3 protein: CASRGLAGASTDTQYF
clone size: -; D gene: -; V gene: TRBV7-3; J gene: TRBJ1-1; CDR3 DNA: TGTGCCAGCAGCTTTGGAGCGAACACTGAAGCTTTCTTT; CDR3 protein: CASSFGANTEAFF
clone size: -; D gene: -; V gene: TRBV29-1; J gene: TRBJ2-5; CDR3 DNA: TGCAGCGTTGGTCTTTTGGCGGGCCAAGAGACCCAGTACTTC; CDR3 protein: CSVGLLAGQETQYF
clone size: -; D gene: TRBD1; V gene: TRBV11-2; J gene: TRBJ2-6; CDR3 DNA: TGTGCCAGCAGCTTCCCGGGACAGCCGACCTCTGGGGCCAACGTCCTGACTTTC; CDR3 protein: CASSFPGQPTSGANVLTF
clone size: -; D gene: TRBD2; V gene: TRBV30; J gene: TRBJ2-3; CDR3 DNA: TGTGCCTGGAACCCGGGACTAGCGGGAGGCCCAGGTACGGATACGCAGTATTTT; CDR3 protein: CAWNPGLAGGPGTDTQYF
clone size: -; D gene: -; V gene: TRBV27; J gene: TRBJ2-5; CDR3 DNA: TGTGCCAGCAGCTTTGTCCCGGAAGAGACCCGGTACTTC; CDR3 protein: CASSFVPEETRYF
clone size: -; D gene: -; V gene: TRBV21-1; J gene: TRBJ1-5; CDR3 DNA: TGTGCCAGCACCTTACGGGGGAATCAGCCCCAGCATTTT; CDR3 protein: CASTLRGNQPQHF
clone size: -; D gene: -; V gene: TRBV2; J gene: TRBJ2-3; CDR3 DNA: TGTGCCAGCAGTGAGTCGGCAGGGGGCACAGATACGCAGTATTTT; CDR3 protein: CASSESAGGTDTQYF
clone size: -; D gene: TRBD1; V gene: TRBV11-1; J gene: TRBJ2-4; CDR3 DNA: TGTGCCAGCAGCTTAGTGTCGACAGGGCGGAGGTACTTC; CDR3 protein: CASSLVSTGRRYF
clone size: -; D gene: TRBD1; V gene: TRBV5-6; J gene: TRBJ2-1; CDR3 DNA: TGTGCCAGCAGCTTATATGGGACAGGGGATGAGCAGTTCTTC; CDR3 protein: CASSLYGTGDEQFF
clone size: -; D gene: TRBD1; V gene: TRBV7-6; J gene: TRBJ2-2; CDR3 DNA: TGTGCCAGCAGCCCGACTCGAGGGACAGGGGGGTTGTTTTTT; CDR3 protein: CASSPTRGTGGLFF
clone size: -; D gene: TRBD1; V gene: TRBV6-5; J gene: TRBJ2-7; CDR3 DNA: TGTGCCAGCAGAAGGGACAGGGGTTTTCGCGAGCAGTACTTC; CDR3 protein: CASRRDRGFREQYF
clone size: -; D gene: TRBD2; V gene: TRBV28; J gene: TRBJ2-7; CDR3 DNA: TGTGCCAGCAGTGAGACTAGCGAGGCTCGGGAGCAGTACTTC; CDR3 protein: CASSETSEAREQYF
clone size: -; D gene: -; V gene: TRBV9; J gene: TRBJ2-3; CDR3 DNA: TGTGCCAGCAGCGTAGATAACGGAAGCACAGATACGCAGTATTTT; CDR3 protein: CASSVDNGSTDTQYF
clone size: -; D gene: TRBD2; V gene: TRBV2; J gene: TRBJ2-1; CDR3 DNA: TGTGCCAGCAGTGTAGCGGGGGGATCCTACAATGAGCAGTTCTTC; CDR3 protein: CASSVAGGSYNEQFF
clone size: -; D gene: TRBD1; V gene: TRBV9; J gene: TRBJ2-7; CDR3 DNA: TGTGCCAGCAGCGTCCGGGACAGCTCCTACGAGCAGTACTTC; CDR3 protein: CASSVRDSSYEQYF
clone size: once; D gene: TRBD1; V gene: TRBV4-1; J gene: TRBJ1-1; CDR3 DNA: TGCGCCAGCAGCCAGACGGAAAGGGAACAGGGGAGGAGGAACACTGAAGCTTTCTTT; CDR3 protein: CASSQTEREQGRRNTEAFF
clone size: -; D gene: TRBD2; V gene: TRBV11-2; J gene: TRBJ2-3; CDR3 DNA: TGTGCCAGCAGCTTATGGCTAGCGGGGCCTAGCACAGATACGCAGTATTTT; CDR3 protein: CASSLWLAGPSTDTQYF
clone size: -; D gene: -; V gene: TRBV4-1; J gene: TRBJ1-5; CDR3 DNA: TGCGCCAGCAGCGGAGCACGACAGCCAGTTAGACTTCAGCCCCAGCATTTT; CDR3 protein: CASSGARQPVRLQPQHF
clone size: -; D gene: -; V gene: TRBV6-5; J gene: TRBJ2-7; CDR3 DNA: TGTGCCAGCAGTTTCCGTAGGGGACTCGGCTACGAGCAGTACTTC; CDR3 protein: CASSFRRGLGYEQYF
clone size: few; D gene: TRBD2; V gene: TRBV2; J gene: TRBJ2-7; CDR3 DNA: TGTGCCAGCAGTAGCGGACTAGCGGGGGGTTGGGAGCAGTACTTC; CDR3 protein: CASSSGLAGGWEQYF
clone size: -; D gene: -; V gene: TRBV4-2; J gene: TRBJ2-2; CDR3 DNA: TGTGCCAGCAGCCAAGCGGGCGGCGGCGGGGAGCTGTTTTTT; CDR3 protein: CASSQAGGGGELFF
clone size: -; D gene: -; V gene: TRBV28; J gene: TRBJ1-5; CDR3 DNA: TGTGCCAGCAGTTTTTTTACTAAGCTTCACCAGCCCCAGCATTTT; CDR3 protein: CASSFFTKLHQPQHF
clone size: once; D gene: TRBD2; V gene: TRBV15; J gene: TRBJ2-5; CDR3 DNA: TGTGCCACCAGCAGAGCGACTAGCGGGGAGACCCAGTACTTC; CDR3 protein: CATSRATSGETQYF
clone size: once; D gene: TRBD2; V gene: TRBV6-1; J gene: TRBJ2-1; CDR3 DNA: TGTGCCAGCAGTGAATTTAGCGGGAGTATCAACTACAATGAGCAGTTCTTC; CDR3 protein: CASSEFSGSINYNEQFF
clone size: -; D gene: -; V gene: TRBV7-6; J gene: TRBJ2-3; CDR3 DNA: TGTGCCAGCAGCTTATTGGTTCAAGTCGAAGGGACGCAGTATTTT; CDR3 protein: CASSLLVQVEGTQYF
clone size: -; D gene: -; V gene: TRBV4-2; J gene: TRBJ2-5; CDR3 DNA: TGTGCCAGCAGCCAAGACGAAGGGAGGTCAGAGACCCAGTACTTC; CDR3 protein: CASSQDEGRSETQYF
clone size: -; D gene: TRBD2; V gene: TRBV15; J gene: TRBJ2-2; CDR3 DNA: TGTGCCACCAGCAGGGCCAGACTAGCGGGCATCGGGAACACCGGGGAGCTGTTTTTT; CDR3 protein: CATSRARLAGIGNTGELFF
clone size: -; D gene: -; V gene: TRBV9; J gene: TRBJ2-1; CDR3 DNA: TGTGCCAGCAGCGTAGAGTGGAATGAGCAGTTCTTC; CDR3 protein: CASSVEWNEQFF
clone size: -; D gene: -; V gene: TRBV19; J gene: TRBJ1-3; CDR3 DNA: TGTGCCAGTAGTATAACGGGACCCAGCTCTGGAAACACCATATATTTT; CDR3 protein: CASSITGPSSGNTIYF
clone size: few; D gene: -; V gene: TRBV6-6; J gene: TRBJ2-5; CDR3 DNA: TGTGCCAGCAGTCGACAGGGGACTAGCCAAGAGACCCAGTACTTC; CDR3 protein: CASSRQGTSQETQYF
clone size: -; D gene: -; V gene: TRBV5-4; J gene: TRBJ2-7; CDR3 DNA: TGTGCCAGCAGCTTGGTAGGACAGAACTCCTACGAGCAGTACTTC; CDR3 protein: CASSLVGQNSYEQYF
clone size: -; D gene: -; V gene: TRBV5-1; J gene: TRBJ2-3; CDR3 DNA: TGCGCCAGCAGCTTGGCCGCGATAGCGGCCACAGATACGCAGTATTTT; CDR3 protein: CASSLAAIAATDTQYF
clone size: few; D gene: -; V gene: TRBV6-1; J gene: TRBJ2-7; CDR3 DNA: TGTGCCAGCAGGGCGGGTAGCGGACTGCTTAGGAAGCAGTACTTC; CDR3 protein: CASRAGSGLLRKQYF
clone size: -; D gene: -; V gene: TRBV4-1; J gene: TRBJ2-5; CDR3 DNA: TGCGCCAGCAGCCGAAAAACCCCTCCGGAGACCCAGTACTTC; CDR3 protein: CASSRKTPPETQYF
clone size: -; D gene: -; V gene: TRBV5-1; J gene: TRBJ1-5; CDR3 DNA: TGCGCCAGCAGAAGGGCGCCCGAATTTCCCCAGCATTTT; CDR3 protein: CASRRAPEFPQHF
clone size: -; D gene: TRBD2; V gene: TRBV4-3; J gene: TRBJ2-7; CDR3 DNA: TGCGCCAGCAGCCAGACCGGGACTACGTACGACGAGCAGTACTTC; CDR3 protein: CASSQTGTTYDEQYF
clone size: -; D gene: TRBD2; V gene: TRBV29-1; J gene: TRBJ2-1; CDR3 DNA: TGCAGCGCCCAAAAGCTCGGCGGGAGGGAATACAATGAGCAGTTCTTC; CDR3 protein: CSAQKLGGREYNEQFF
clone size: -; D gene: -; V gene: TRBV5-5; J gene: TRBJ1-5; CDR3 DNA: TGTGCCAGCAGCTTGGGGCCGGGTAGCAATCAGCCCCAGCATTTT; CDR3 protein: CASSLGPGSNQPQHF
clone size: medium-sized; D gene: TRBD1; V gene: TRBV4-1; J gene: TRBJ1-2; CDR3 DNA: TGCGCCAGCAGTCTGGACAGGGGGTTCAGGTCTGGCTACACCTTC; CDR3 protein: CASSLDRGFRSGYTF
clone size: -; D gene: -; V gene: TRBV2; J gene: TRBJ2-1; CDR3 DNA: TGTGCCAGCAGTGAAAGGGGCAGGGCGTCCTACAATGAGCAGTTCTTC; CDR3 protein: CASSERGRASYNEQFF
clone size: -; D gene: -; V gene: TRBV5-6; J gene: TRBJ2-7; CDR3 DNA: TGTGCCAGCAGCTTAGCCCCGGGCCTCTCCTACGAGCAGTACTTC; CDR3 protein: CASSLAPGLSYEQYF
clone size: -; D gene: -; V gene: TRBV7-2; J gene: TRBJ1-1; CDR3 DNA: TGTGCCAGCAGCTCGGGACTAATTGGCACTGAAGCTTTCTTT; CDR3 protein: CASSSGLIGTEAFF
clone size: few; D gene: TRBD2; V gene: TRBV29-1; J gene: TRBJ2-5; CDR3 DNA: TGCAGTGGGGGGGTAGCGGGAGCAGGAGAGACCCAGTACTTC; CDR3 protein: CSGGVAGAGETQYF
clone size: -; D gene: -; V gene: TRBV10-3; J gene: TRBJ2-7; CDR3 DNA: TGTGCCATCAGCCCAGGGTTATACGAGCAGTACTTC; CDR3 protein: CAISPGLYEQYF
clone size: -; D gene: TRBD1; V gene: TRBV28; J gene: TRBJ2-1; CDR3 DNA: TGTGCCAGCACCCACCCGACAGGGGTCGATGAGCAGTTCTTC; CDR3 protein: CASTHPTGVDEQFF
clone size: many; D gene: TRBD2; V gene: TRBV11-2; J gene: TRBJ2-7; CDR3 DNA: TGTGCCAGCAGCCGGGGGGGATCCAGTTCTTACGAGCAGTACTTC; CDR3 protein: CASSRGGSSSYEQYF